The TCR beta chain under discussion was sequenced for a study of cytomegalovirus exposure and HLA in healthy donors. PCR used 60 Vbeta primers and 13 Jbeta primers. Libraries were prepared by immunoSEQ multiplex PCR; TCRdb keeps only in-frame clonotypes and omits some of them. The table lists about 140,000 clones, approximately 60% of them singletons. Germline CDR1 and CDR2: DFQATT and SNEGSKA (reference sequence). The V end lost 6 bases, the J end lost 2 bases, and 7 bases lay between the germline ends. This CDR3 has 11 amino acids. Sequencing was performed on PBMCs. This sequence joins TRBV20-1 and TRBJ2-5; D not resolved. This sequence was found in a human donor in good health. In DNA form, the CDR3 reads TGCAGTGCCGAGAATCAAGAGACCCAGTACTTC. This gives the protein CSAENQETQYF.